The rows below give T cell receptor beta chains drawn from one sample of a study of blood T cell repertoires in COVID-19. Produced via immunoSEQ multiplex PCR; TCRdb's table is partial and in-frame only. The sample includes more than 80,000 clones, approximately 85% seen only once; the top ten take approximately 3%. Sequencing input: peripheral blood. These receptors were collected from a woman aged 80 or older with COVID-19, enrolled during active disease. Each CDR3 is given with its conserved first and last residue. Fields, in order: D gene, V gene, J gene, CDR3 protein. A D gene is named only where the DNA matches it firmly.

d_call: TRBD1
v_call: TRBV5-1
j_call: TRBJ1-6
cdr3_aa: CASSLTAGGALENSPLHF

d_call: NA
v_call: TRBV10-3
j_call: TRBJ2-1
cdr3_aa: CAISAGALYNEQFF

d_call: TRBD2
v_call: TRBV18
j_call: TRBJ2-2
cdr3_aa: CASATSGANTGELFF

d_call: NA
v_call: TRBV7-2
j_call: TRBJ2-7
cdr3_aa: CASSRPGQLGAYEQYF

d_call: TRBD2
v_call: TRBV24-1
j_call: TRBJ2-7
cdr3_aa: CATSDLGLAGVYEQYF

d_call: TRBD2
v_call: TRBV7-2
j_call: TRBJ2-7
cdr3_aa: CASSLDGGGAYEQYF

d_call: NA
v_call: TRBV9
j_call: TRBJ1-4
cdr3_aa: CASSVGITTEKLFF

d_call: NA
v_call: TRBV7-2
j_call: TRBJ1-6
cdr3_aa: CASSEDYNSPLHF

d_call: NA
v_call: TRBV5-1
j_call: TRBJ2-1
cdr3_aa: CASSFPARGGNEQFF

d_call: TRBD1
v_call: TRBV28
j_call: TRBJ1-5
cdr3_aa: CASRRQGLVRIQPQHF

d_call: NA
v_call: TRBV11-3
j_call: TRBJ2-2
cdr3_aa: CASSFSESTGELFF

d_call: NA
v_call: TRBV19
j_call: TRBJ1-2
cdr3_aa: CASLKGVIKLDYGYTF

d_call: TRBD1
v_call: TRBV9
j_call: TRBJ2-1
cdr3_aa: CASSGGQGVLYNEQFF

d_call: NA
v_call: TRBV2
j_call: TRBJ2-1
cdr3_aa: CASSPYINEQFF

d_call: NA
v_call: TRBV3-1/TRBV3-2
j_call: TRBJ1-2
cdr3_aa: CASSLTGNGYTF